This TCR beta chain was retrieved from a study of tumor-infiltrating lymphocytes in primary liver carcinoma. A remark on this clonotype: The junction differs from germline at one of its ends, possibly a read error.

The source material, about 19-30 mg of unsorted bulk tissue, was used to co-extract RNA and DNA. Surgeons treated the primary liver carcinoma of the patients by surgical resection. Germline CDR1 is SGHAT and CDR2 is FQNNGV. This CDR3 is built from 16 residues. A constant-region primer primed TCR beta cDNA synthesis from roughly 500 ng of total RNA. ARM-PCR, slightly modified, supplied the TCR beta libraries through three nested multiplex PCR rounds. Rounds one and two of PCR, each of 10 cycles, were primed with TRBV1-TRBV30 forward primers and a C-beta reverse primer. Each CDR3 protein gets one entry after TCRdb re-called the multiplex PCR reads with MiXCR. The sample contains 65,000 to 80,000 distinct CDR3 sequences, 60% to 75% of which appear only once.

Input material: liver tumor tissue from sampling region 4. Sample subset: tumor region T4, right-lateral pole. The chain uses TRBV11-2 and TRBJ2-3; TRBD1 or TRBD2 may be the D gene (6 bases each). The source is a man in his forties or fifties with primary liver carcinoma and hepatitis B virus infection. The CDR3 loop reads CANSPPGVRDTYTQYF. Written as DNA, the CDR3 is TGTGCCAACAGCCCGCCGGGGGTGCGGGACACATATACGCAGTATTTT.